The 14 T cell receptor beta chains below all came from one sample that was sequenced in a study of T-cell memory formation after mild COVID-19. Each CDR3 protein is one row after TCRdb ran MiXCR on the 5' RACE reads. Of approximately 290,000 distinct CDR3 sequences listed, approximately 19% are singletons. The sequenced sample was PBMCs or a T cell subset sorted from them (not recorded which). The receptor set was obtained from a man between 18 and 29 years old who had mild COVID-19 (a few samples of this study predate the infection). Cell type and time point are not known.

This clonotype was seen a few times. The chain couples TRBV9 to TRBJ2-6; the D gene is possibly TRBD2 (6 bases). CDR3 length: 17 amino acids. Germline CDR1 reads SGDLS; CDR2 reads YYNGEE. V gave up 2 bases and J gave up 2 bases, with 14 bases separating them. CDR3 DNA: TGTGCCAGCAGCGTGGGGACTTCCAACCCTGGGGCCAACGTCCTGACTTTC. Protein sequence: CASSVGTSNPGANVLTF. Full variable domain (remainder filled in from reference TRBV9 and TRBJ2-6): DSGVTQTPKHLITATGQRVTLRCSPRSGDLSVYWYQQSLDQGLQFLIQYYNGEERAKGNILERFSAQQFPDLHSELNLSSLELGDSALYFCASSVGTSNPGANVLTFGAGSRLTVL.

This rearrangement joins TRBV2 to TRBJ2-2, with D unclear. CDR3 length equals 15 residues. The germline CDR1 and CDR2 sequences are SNHLY and FYNNEI. V shed 3 bases and J shed 3 bases, with 11 bases lying between them. Here the CDR3 reads CASSDGQFDTGELFF. CDR3 DNA: TGTGCCAGCAGTGATGGGCAGTTCGACACCGGGGAGCTGTTTTTT.

This clonotype was found a few times. The chain couples TRBV5-1 to TRBJ2-5, with unresolved D. Germline V lookup: CDR1 SGHRS, CDR2 YFSETQ. V lost 0 bases to trimming and J lost 1 base, with 7 bases between them. CDR3 length: 14 residues. The CDR3 DNA follows: TGCGCCAGCAGCTTGGGAAACGGCCAAGAGACCCAGTACTTC. Translating gives CASSLGNGQETQYF. Full variable domain (rest looked up from reference TRBV5-1 and TRBJ2-5): KAGVTQTPRYLIKTRGQQVTLSCSPISGHRSVSWYQQTPGQGLQFLFEYFSETQRNKGNFPGRFSGRQFSNSRSEMNVSTLELGDSALYLCASSLGNGQETQYFGPGTRLLVL.

The gene calls are TRBV19 and TRBJ1-3; D uncertain. The CDR3 sequence is 13 residues long. Trimming left V 7 bases short and J 4 bases short, with 11 bases between. CDR1 and CDR2 (germline): LNHDA, SQIVND (reference sequence). CDR3 loop: CASIKAAGNTIYF. The DNA of the CDR3 is TGTGCCAGTATAAAGGCGGCGGGAAACACCATATATTTT.

This clonotype was counted a few times. CDR3 DNA: TGCGCCAGCAGCGAGGCAGATGGAAACACCATATATTTT. It translates to CASSEADGNTIYF. The V call is TRBV5-1, the J call TRBJ1-3; D gene ambiguous. V lost 4 bases, J lost 3 bases, and 8 bases lay in between. This CDR3 has 13 amino acids. Germline V gene sequence: CDR1 SGHRS, CDR2 YFSETQ.

The J gene is TRBJ2-7, the V gene TRBV6-1, with 7 bases fitting TRBD1. This CDR3 is built from 14 residues. The V gene's germline CDR1 is MNHNS and CDR2 SASEGT. V shed 6 bases and J 2 bases; nucleotides not matched to a gene: 7. CDR3 amino acids: CASRAWDSPYEQYF. The CDR3 DNA is TGTGCCAGCAGGGCTTGGGACAGTCCCTACGAGCAGTACTTC.

The rearrangement links TRBV19 to TRBJ1-6; a possible D gene is TRBD1 (5 bases). Trimming took off 10 bases at V and 9 bases at J, with 16 bases between the two ends. The CDR3 has 13 residues. CDR1 and CDR2 from the germline V gene are LNHDA and SQIVND (reference sequence). The CDR3 is CATLAGVGSPLHF. The CDR3, as DNA: TGTGCCACCCTAGCGGGGGTCGGTTCACCCCTCCACTTT.

This clonotype appeared a few times. The chain has TRBV7-9 and TRBJ2-4, with 7 bases aligning to TRBD2. V lost 4 bases and J lost 1; bases outside the gene matches: 4. The CDR3 totals 15 residues. Germline-derived CDR1 and CDR2 are SEHNR and FQNEAQ (reference sequence). CDR3 in DNA: TGTGCCAGCAGCTCCGGGGGGTTCGCCAAAAACATTCAGTACTTC. This codes for CASSSGGFAKNIQYF.

This clonotype was detected a few times. The rearrangement links TRBV7-3 to TRBJ2-7; no firm D call. V was cut by 2 bases and J by 5 bases, with 16 bases left in between. The CDR3 loop spans 15 amino acids. CDR1 and CDR2 from the germline V gene are SGHTA and FQGTGA. The CDR3 DNA sequence: TGTGCCAGCAGCTTAGGAAGCTCACAATGGAACGAGCAGTACTTC. Its protein product is CASSLGSSQWNEQYF.

The CDR3 sequence: CASSVSGLDEQFF. The CDR3 bases are TGTGCCAGCAGCGTTTCGGGACTGGATGAGCAGTTCTTC. V and J are TRBV9 and TRBJ2-1, with D perhaps TRBD2 (6 bases). The germline CDR1 and CDR2 sequences are SGDLS and YYNGEE. The CDR3 runs 13 residues. The V and J ends lost 2 bases and 8 bases respectively, with 11 bases between them.

Ten or more counts support this clonotype. The rearrangement joins TRBV12-3 or TRBV12-4 to TRBJ2-7; 10 bases fit TRBD1. V trimming: 4 bases; J trimming: 1 base; junction bases outside the gene matches: 4. CDR3 length: 15 residues. In DNA, the CDR3 is TGTGCCAGCAGTTCGACAGGGGGCTTGTCCTACGAGCAGTACTTC. Translating gives CASSSTGGLSYEQYF.

The V and J genes are TRBV5-1 and TRBJ2-2; no definite D call. Germline CDR1 SGHRS, CDR2 YFSETQ. The CDR3 runs to 11 residues. V lost 2 bases and J lost 10, with 6 bases in between. DNA of the CDR3: TGCGCCAGCAGCTTACCCGTGGAGCTGTTTTTT. It encodes CASSLPVELFF.

This clonotype appeared many times. This rearrangement joins TRBV5-1 to TRBJ2-7; tentatively, D is TRBD2 (6 bases). V lost 0 bases, J lost 2 bases, and 15 bases lay in between. CDR3 length: 16 amino acids. In germline, CDR1 is SGHRS, CDR2 YFSETQ. The DNA of the CDR3 is TGCGCCAGCAGCTTGGCGGGACTCGAACCTACCTACGAGCAGTACTTC. It encodes CASSLAGLEPTYEQYF.

The chain employs TRBV11-3 and TRBJ1-1; TRBD1 might be the D (5 bases). Looked up from germline, CDR1 is SGHNT and CDR2 is YENEEA. V shed 5 bases and J shed 2 bases, with 12 bases lying between them. This CDR3 has 14 residues. The CDR3 DNA reads as TGTGCCAGCAGCCTGGACGGGGACAACACTGAAGCTTTCTTT. Translated, it gives CASSLDGDNTEAFF.